The 15 T cell receptor beta chains below all came from one sample that was sequenced in a study of molecular identifiers for immune sequencing clone quantification. MiXCR, applied by TCRdb to the PCR reads, yields one record per CDR3 protein. The sample contains 350,000 or so distinct CDR3 sequences, about a fifth of which appear only once. The sample taken for sequencing was naive CD8+ T cells from blood, with Jurkat cell RNA spiked in. The subset: FACS-sorted CD8+CD4-CCR7+CD45RA+ naive T cells. Receptors were obtained from a human donor in good health. Some libraries in this study had Jurkat cell RNA spiked in.

Many counts were recorded for this clonotype. This chain links TRBV12-3 or TRBV12-4 with TRBJ1-1; possibly TRBD1 for D (5 bases). V lost 5 bases and J 2 bases, leaving 12 bases between the germline ends. The CDR3 runs to 14 residues. The CDR3 here is CASSMTAKNTEAFF. CDR3 nucleotide sequence: TGTGCCAGCAGTATGACAGCAAAAAACACTGAAGCTTTCTTT.

This clonotype was counted at least ten times. The chain combines TRBV12-3 or TRBV12-4 with TRBJ2-2, with TRBD2 identical over 15 bases. The CDR3 runs 19 residues. The V gene end was trimmed by 6 bases and the J gene end by 0 bases; junction bases not matched to a gene: 8. The CDR3 spells CASSGTSGGPSANTGELFF. The CDR3 nucleotides are TGTGCCAGCAGCGGGACTAGCGGGGGGCCTTCCGCGAACACCGGGGAGCTGTTTTTT.

This clonotype was detected ten times or more. The chain couples TRBV5-1 to TRBJ2-7; possibly TRBD1 for D (6 bases). V lost 2 bases and J lost 0, with 15 bases in between. Per germline, CDR1 SGHRS and CDR2 YFSETQ. The length of the CDR3 is 16 residues. The CDR3 sequence: CASSLALTGNSYEQYF. In DNA, the CDR3 is TGCGCCAGCAGCTTAGCGCTTACAGGGAACTCCTACGAGCAGTACTTC.

This clonotype was observed a handful of times. This sequence joins TRBV10-3 and TRBJ1-5; a possible D gene is TRBD1 (5 bases). This CDR3 is built from 15 residues. V gave up 0 bases and J gave up 4 bases, with 10 bases separating them. Germline CDR1 and CDR2: ENHRY and SYGVKD. For the CDR3, the DNA is TGTGCCATCAGTGAGTCCGGGGGTATAAATCAGCCCCAGCATTTT. It codes for CAISESGGINQPQHF.

A word on this clonotype: This clone may be a read error of a much larger clone one base away. The V and J genes are TRBV19 and TRBJ2-5, with unresolved D. V lost 3 bases and J lost 5, with 10 bases in between. The CDR3 totals 13 residues. Germline V gives CDR1 LNHDA, CDR2 SQIVND (reference sequence). The CDR3 DNA reads as TGTGCCAGTAGTATGGGCGAGTCTGAGACCCAGTACTTC. Translating gives CASSMGESETQYF.

As for this clonotype: With a much larger clone just one base away, this may be a read error. This sequence joins TRBV4-1 and TRBJ2-7; D tentatively fits TRBD1 or TRBD2 (5 bases each). The CDR3 contains 16 residues. V shed 2 bases and J shed 0 bases, with 14 bases lying between them. The germline V gene encodes CDR1 MGHRA and CDR2 YSYEKL. This CDR3 reads CASSQNRGRSSYEQYF. As DNA, the CDR3 is TGCGCCAGCAGCCAAAACCGGGGCAGAAGCTCCTACGAGCAGTACTTC.

Remarks on this clonotype: A much larger clone differs by one base, so this may be a read error. This chain connects TRBV2 to TRBJ1-1; D not certain. The CDR3 contains 15 residues. CDR1 is SNHLY, CDR2 FYNNEI, per germline. Here the CDR3 DNA reads TGTGTCAGCAGTGAGGATGGCAGGAGAAACACTGAAGCTTTCTTT. Translated: CVSSEDGRRNTEAFF.

To note about this clonotype: A much more abundant neighbour one base away suggests this may be a read error. The J gene is TRBJ1-1, the V gene TRBV30; a weak D match, TRBD1 (5 bases). V was cut by 8 bases and J by 5 bases, with 21 bases left in between. The CDR3 is made up of 14 amino acids. The germline gives CDR1 GTSNPN, CDR2 SVGIG (reference sequence). The CDR3 loop reads CARDPGLSATEAFF. The CDR3 DNA reads as TGTGCCCGGGACCCAGGGCTTTCCGCGACTGAAGCTTTCTTT.

This clonotype has a count of ten or more. V is TRBV7-9 and J is TRBJ2-7; tentatively, D is TRBD2 (5 bases). Germline V gene data show CDR1 as SEHNR and CDR2 as FQNEAQ (reference sequence). V was cut by 4 bases and J by 6 bases, with 13 bases left in between. This CDR3 is 13 amino acids long. Here the CDR3 DNA reads TGTGCCAGCAGCTCACAACTAGGGCCCGAGCAGTACTTC. Its protein product is CASSSQLGPEQYF. Supplemented by reference TRBV7-9 and TRBJ2-7, the full variable domain reads DTGVSQNPRHKITKRGQNVTFRCDPISEHNRLYWYRQTLGQGPEFLTYFQNEAQLEKSRLLSDRFSAERPKGSFSTLEIQRTEQGDSAMYLCASSSQLGPEQYFGPGTRLTVT.

The table lists this clonotype with many counts. The chain couples TRBV7-9 to TRBJ2-1; D is uncertain. The CDR3 runs to 15 residues. Trimming cost V 1 base and J 4 bases, with 11 bases left between them. Germline-derived CDR1 and CDR2 are SEHNR and FQNEAQ (reference sequence). The CDR3 DNA reads TGTGCCAGCAGCTTAGTGCGAGCCTCTTACAATGAGCAGTTCTTC. It is translated as CASSLVRASYNEQFF.

The gene calls are TRBV3-1 and TRBJ1-1; D remains ambiguous. Germline loops: CDR1 LGHDT, CDR2 YNNKEL (reference sequence). V gave up 0 bases and J gave up 4 bases, with 12 bases separating them. This CDR3 is built from 15 residues. DNA for the CDR3: TGTGCCAGCAGCCAAGATGGGCCGGTTGGCACTGAAGCTTTCTTT. The encoded protein is CASSQDGPVGTEAFF.

Many counts were recorded for this clonotype. The chain uses TRBV28 and TRBJ2-7; 7 bases are shared with TRBD1. Germline assignment: CDR1 MDHEN and CDR2 SYDVKM. The junction had 4 bases not matched to a gene; V was cut back by 2 bases and J by 0 bases. This CDR3 comprises 15 residues. CDR3: CASSLRGLTSYEQYF. CDR3 coding DNA: TGTGCCAGCAGTTTAAGGGGGCTCACCTCCTACGAGCAGTACTTC.

Ten or more counts support this clonotype. The chain links TRBV28 to TRBJ2-7; D gene unclear. The CDR3 spans 11 residues. The V gene's germline CDR1 is MDHEN and CDR2 SYDVKM. Trimming took off 10 bases at V and 4 bases at J, with 11 bases between the two ends. The CDR3 DNA sequence: TGTGCCACATACTTCGCGTACGAGCAGTACTTC. It translates to CATYFAYEQYF.

This clonotype was picked up many times. The chain employs TRBV6-6 and TRBJ1-4; 10 bases align to TRBD1. Germline-derived CDR1 and CDR2 are MNHNY and SVGAGI (reference sequence). This CDR3 contains 15 residues. Trimming removed 8 bases from V and 8 bases from J; junction bases left unmatched: 11. The CDR3 spells CASAPYGTGAEKLFF. The CDR3 region has the DNA TGTGCCAGCGCCCCATACGGGACAGGGGCCGAAAAACTGTTTTTT.

The sample holds many counts of this clonotype. The chain has TRBV5-6 and TRBJ2-5, with TRBD1 as a possible D gene (6 bases). CDR3 length: 15 residues. Germline lookup yields CDR1 SGHDT and CDR2 YYEEEE. Trimming removed 4 bases from V and 4 bases from J, with 17 bases in between. The CDR3 DNA is TGTGCCAGCAGCCCGGCAGGGGTGAGGGGAGAGACCCAGTACTTC. Protein product: CASSPAGVRGETQYF.